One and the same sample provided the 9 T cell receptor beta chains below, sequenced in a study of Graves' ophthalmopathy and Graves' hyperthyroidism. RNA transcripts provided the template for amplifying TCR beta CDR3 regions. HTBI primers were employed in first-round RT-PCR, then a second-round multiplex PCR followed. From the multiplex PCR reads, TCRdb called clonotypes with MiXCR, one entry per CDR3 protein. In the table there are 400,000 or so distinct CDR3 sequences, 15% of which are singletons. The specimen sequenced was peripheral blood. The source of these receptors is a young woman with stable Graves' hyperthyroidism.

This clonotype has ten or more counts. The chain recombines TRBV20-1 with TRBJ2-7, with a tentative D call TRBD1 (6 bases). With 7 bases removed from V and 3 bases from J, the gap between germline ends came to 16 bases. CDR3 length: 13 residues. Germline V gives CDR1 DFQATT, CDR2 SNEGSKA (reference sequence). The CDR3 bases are TGCAGTGGGATGGGACACGGGGACTACGAGCAGTACTTC. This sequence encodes CSGMGHGDYEQYF.

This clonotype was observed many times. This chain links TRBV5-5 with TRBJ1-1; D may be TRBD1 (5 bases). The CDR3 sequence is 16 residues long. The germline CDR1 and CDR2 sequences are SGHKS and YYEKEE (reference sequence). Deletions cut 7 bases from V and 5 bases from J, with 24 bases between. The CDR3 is CASHEGGGEARTEAFF. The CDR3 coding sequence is TGTGCCAGCCACGAGGGCGGGGGTGAGGCTAGGACTGAAGCTTTCTTT. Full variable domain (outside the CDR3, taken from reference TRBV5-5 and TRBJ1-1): DAGVTQSPTHLIKTRGQQVTLRCSPISGHKSVSWYQQVLGQGPQFIFQYYEKEERGRGNFPDRFSARQFPNYSSELNVNALLLGDSALYLCASHEGGGEARTEAFFGQGTRLTVV.

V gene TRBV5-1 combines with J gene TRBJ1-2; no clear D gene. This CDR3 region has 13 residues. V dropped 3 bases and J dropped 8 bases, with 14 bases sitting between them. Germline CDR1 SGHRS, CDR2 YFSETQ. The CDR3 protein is CASSSHLTWGYTF. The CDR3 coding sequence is TGCGCCAGCAGCTCCCATTTGACATGGGGCTACACCTTC.

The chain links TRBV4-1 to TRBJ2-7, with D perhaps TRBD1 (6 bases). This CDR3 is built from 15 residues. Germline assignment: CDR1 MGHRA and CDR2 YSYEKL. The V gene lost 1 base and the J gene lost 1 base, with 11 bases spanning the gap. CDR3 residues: CASSQAGTPSYEQYF. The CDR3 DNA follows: TGCGCCAGCAGCCAAGCCGGGACACCTTCCTACGAGCAGTACTTC.

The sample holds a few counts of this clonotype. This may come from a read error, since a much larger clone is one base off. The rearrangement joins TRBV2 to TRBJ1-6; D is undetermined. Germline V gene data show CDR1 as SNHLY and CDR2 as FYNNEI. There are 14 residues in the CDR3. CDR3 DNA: TGTGCCAGCAGTGGTGTGGGAATGGGTTCACTCCTCCACTTT. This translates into CASSGVGMGSLLHF.

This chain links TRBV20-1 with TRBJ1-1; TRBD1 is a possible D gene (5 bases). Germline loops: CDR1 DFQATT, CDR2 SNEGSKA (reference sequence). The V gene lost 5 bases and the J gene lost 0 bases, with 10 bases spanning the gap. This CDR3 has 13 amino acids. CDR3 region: CSAPEDMNTEAFF. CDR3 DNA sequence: TGCAGTGCTCCGGAGGACATGAACACTGAAGCTTTCTTT.

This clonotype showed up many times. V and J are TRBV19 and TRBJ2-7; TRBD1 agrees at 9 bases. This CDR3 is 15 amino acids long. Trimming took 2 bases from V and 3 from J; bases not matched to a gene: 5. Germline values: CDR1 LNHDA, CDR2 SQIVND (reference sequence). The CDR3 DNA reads TGTGCCAGTAGTATATCAGGACAGGGGTTCTACGAGCAGTACTTC. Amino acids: CASSISGQGFYEQYF.

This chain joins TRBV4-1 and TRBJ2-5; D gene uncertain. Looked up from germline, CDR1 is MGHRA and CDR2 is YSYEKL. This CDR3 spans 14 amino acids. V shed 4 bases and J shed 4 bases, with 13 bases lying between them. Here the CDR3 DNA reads TGCGCCAGCAGCCCAAACGCGGTCGGAGAGACCCAGTACTTC. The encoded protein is CASSPNAVGETQYF.

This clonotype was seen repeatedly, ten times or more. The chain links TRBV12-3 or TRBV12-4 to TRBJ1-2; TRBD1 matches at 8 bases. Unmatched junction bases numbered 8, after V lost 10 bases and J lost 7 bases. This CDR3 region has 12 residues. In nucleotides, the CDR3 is TGTGCCACCAGGGGGCGAGAGGTTGGCTACACCTTC. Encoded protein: CATRGREVGYTF.